This T cell receptor (beta chain) was found in a study of blood T cell repertoires in COVID-19. Whole-study context: Sample material is recorded as cDNA or gDNA derived from T cells, B-cell-depleted T cells, or PBMCs.

Only in-frame clones appear in the TCRdb table, and some are missing; sequencing was by immunoSEQ multiplex PCR. This sample has fewer than 150,000 clones; 85% to 90% occur once, and the top ten carry about 4.1%. There are 15 residues in the CDR3. Germline CDR1 LNHDA, CDR2 SQIVND (reference sequence). J gave up 4 bases and V 3 bases, and 8 bases lay outside the gene matches. The sequence came from a woman aged 40 to 49 with acute or convalescent COVID-19. Sequencing input: peripheral blood. The genes are TRBV19 and TRBJ1-2; 7 positions match TRBD1. The DNA for the CDR3 is TGTGCCAGTAGTATTGGACAGGAGGAGGTCTATGGCTACACCTTC. It specifies CASSIGQEEVYGYTF.